Below are 6 T cell receptor beta chains sequenced from a single sample in a study of CD8 T cells in Susac syndrome. Random hexamers were used to reverse transcribe an amount of about 0.45 to 1 ug RNA. Using its own MiXCR run on the immunoSEQ multiplex PCR reads, TCRdb lists one record per CDR3 protein. The sample carries roughly 200,000 distinct CDR3 sequences, around 95% recorded once. The sequencing input was CD4+ T cells from PBMCs. The receptor source for this set is a human donor in good health.

V usage is TRBV4-1 and J usage is TRBJ2-7, with 7 bases aligning to TRBD1. The CDR3 contains 15 residues. V was clipped by 3 bases and J by 2 bases; unmatched bases: 7. The germline CDR1 and CDR2 sequences are MGHRA and YSYEKL. CDR3 DNA sequence: TGCGCCAGCAGCCAGACACAGGGGCCGACCTACGAGCAGTACGTC. Protein: CASSQTQGPTYEQYV.

This clonotype occurred once. The chain links TRBV9 to TRBJ2-3; 13 bases match TRBD2. CDR1 and CDR2 (germline): SGDLS, YYNGEE. J lost 5 bases, V lost 0 bases, and 6 bases had no gene match. The CDR3 sequence is 17 residues long. The chain's CDR3 is CASSVGGLAGVGDTQYF. CDR3 in DNA: TGTGCCAGCAGCGTAGGCGGACTAGCGGGAGTTGGAGATACGCAGTATTTT.

The chain joins TRBV3-1 to TRBJ2-1; D is uncertain. The CDR3 covers 19 residues. CDR1 is LGHDT and CDR2 is YNNKEL in the germline V gene (reference sequence). V was cut by 7 bases and J by 2 bases, with 27 bases left in between. The CDR3 DNA is TGTGCCAGCACCGCTCGCTCTGTCTGGGGTCTCGGGCCCTACAATGAGCAGTTCTTC. This codes for CASTARSVWGLGPYNEQFF.

The CDR3 DNA reads as TGCAGCGTTGACGCTACTAACAATGAGCAGTTCTTC. This gives the protein CSVDATNNEQFF. The V call is TRBV29-1, the J call TRBJ2-1; D call uncertain. Trimming shortened V by 3 bases and J by 5 bases, and 8 bases separated the two germline ends. The CDR3 has 12 amino acids. Germline values: CDR1 SQVTM, CDR2 ANQGSEA.

This rearrangement joins TRBV4-1 to TRBJ2-7, with TRBD2 matching over 7 bases. The length of the CDR3 is 18 residues. Germline CDR1 and CDR2: MGHRA and YSYEKL. Trimming took 4 bases from V and 3 from J; bases not matched to a gene: 18. The CDR3 loop reads CASSLRTGLAGEGYEQYV. The CDR3 DNA reads as TGCGCCAGCAGCCTCCGAACGGGTCTGGCGGGAGAAGGCTACGAGCAGTACGTC.

In this sample, this clonotype turned up once. The chain is built from TRBV20-1 and TRBJ2-5; D may be TRBD2 (5 bases). The germline V gene has CDR1 DFQATT and CDR2 SNEGSKA (reference sequence). The CDR3 is 14 amino acids. Trimming removed 5 bases at V and 2 bases at J, with 15 bases between. CDR3 sequence: CSARHELVQETQYF. CDR3 in DNA: TGCAGTGCTCGTCACGAACTAGTTCAAGAGACCCAGTACTTC.